This TCR beta chain originates from a study of CD8 T cells in Susac syndrome. Study overall: Intravenous immunoglobulin alone or corticosteroids were being given to patients with Susac syndrome at blood draw, unless they were therapy-naive. General observations from the study: There was no clonal expansion in the CD4+ T cell repertoires of Susac syndrome. The authors acknowledged that their TCR sequencing and HLA analysis involved a relatively small number of individuals.

With respect to this clonotype: Antigen unknown.

This CDR3 contains 19 residues. V was shortened by 2 bases and J by 0 bases, with 17 bases between the two germline ends. Germline values: CDR1 MDHEN, CDR2 SYDVKM. The authors reverse transcribed roughly 0.5 to 1 ug RNA with random hexamers. TCRdb used MiXCR to reprocess the immunoSEQ multiplex PCR reads, holding one entry per CDR3 protein. Here the sample spans about 210,000 distinct CDR3 sequences, about 95% being singletons. TCR beta sequences were obtained from blood CD8+ and CD4+ T cells. J is TRBJ1-6 and V is TRBV28; possibly TRBD1 for D (6 bases). The sample comprised CD4+ T cells from PBMCs. The receptor was derived from a human donor with Susac syndrome. The CDR3 DNA follows: TGTGCCAGCAGTTTAATGTCCGGACAGAGGAGCTCCTATAATTCACCCCTCCACTTT. It is translated as CASSLMSGQRSSYNSPLHF.